The T cell receptor beta chain described here comes from a study of T-cell reconstitution after alpha-beta-depleted transplantation in children (dated by TCRdb to between 2015 and 2016). Context from the whole study: T-cell immune reconstitution after TCRalphabeta/CD19-depleted allogeneic hematopoietic cell transplantation in children was quantitatively tracked in the study by means of TCR repertoire profiling. What the study reported, not specific to this receptor: The apparently early alphabetaT-cell count recovery about two months after transplant was reportedly dependent on only several hundred rapidly expanded clones derived from non-depleted graft cells. Hyperexpanded clone frequencies declined over subsequent months; after one year, T-cell counts and TCRbeta diversity were mostly attributed to newly produced T cells. In some patients, the high TCRbeta diversity seen at day 60 was put down to recipient T cells and intrathymic progenitors that had survived conditioning.

Based on the germline V gene, the CDR1 and CDR2 sequences are SGHDT and YYEEEE. Its CDR3 holds 14 amino acids, cysteine through phenylalanine. CDR3 DNA is the only sequence kept; it has 42 bases, read in frame from the first base. V sheds 0 bases and J sheds 2 bases, leaving 9 bases between their ends. According to the study, the label for this sample's treatment or condition signals: allogeneic hematopoietic cell transplantation with graft depleted of TCRalphabeta T cells and CD19 B cells. TCRalphabeta/CD19-depleted allogeneic hematopoietic cell grafts were given to the transplant recipients, all of whom were children. This clonotype has ten or more counts. Which antigen it targets is not known. Base qualities are not provided; no much larger clone lies one nucleotide away. The library was prepared using PCR. Instrument on record: Illumina HiSeq 2500. TCR library preparation used molecular barcoding, with unique molecular identifiers applied to normalize quantification of the TCRbeta repertoire. The public sequencing data were trimmed at Q25 with fastp and processed into clonotypes with MiXCR by TCRdb, which kept only in-frame beta chains. Under each unique CDR3 protein, matching rows form one entry showing the most common genes and DNA. Within this sample are approximately 500,000 distinct CDR3 sequences, with about 10% of them counted one time only. The ten largest make up 2% of the sample.

Recombination linked TRBV5-6 to TRBJ2-7; a weak D assignment points to TRBD2 (5 bases agree). The clonotype was recovered from a child under 10 years old with inherited bone marrow failure, due to receive a stem cell transplant. The input for sequencing was PBMCs, taken before TCRalphabeta/CD19-depleted stem cell transplant. Read as DNA, the sequence is TGTGCCAGCAGCTTGGTTCGGGATACCTACGAGCAGTACTTC. The translation is CASSLVRDTYEQYF. Extended through the reference TRBV5-6 and TRBJ2-7 proteins, this CDR3 yields the full variable domain: DAGVTQSPTHLIKTRGQQVTLRCSPKSGHDTVSWYQQALGQGPQFIFQYYEEEERQRGNFPDRFSGHQFPNYSSELNVNALLLGDSALYLCASSLVRDTYEQYFGPGTRLTVT.